This TCR beta chain emerged from a study of blood T cell repertoires in COVID-19. Study summary: Some COVID-19 samples were acute and others convalescent; all came from the United States, Italy and Spain.

This CDR3 is built from 13 residues. The V and J ends lost 4 bases and 2 bases respectively, with 9 bases between them. The germline gives CDR1 LGHDT, CDR2 YNNKEL (reference sequence). Sequencing used immunoSEQ multiplex PCR; TCRdb keeps in-frame clones, though not all of them. The sample has about 290,000 clones, 85% seen once; the top ten hold about 4%. Specimen: peripheral blood. This rearrangement joins TRBV3-1 (or the pseudogene TRBV3-2) to TRBJ2-7; maybe TRBD1 (6 bases). The receptor's source is a woman between 50 and 59 years old with active or convalescent COVID-19. The CDR3 loop reads CASSRTGPYEQYF. CDR3 DNA sequence: TGTGCCAGCAGCCGCACAGGGCCCTACGAGCAGTACTTC.